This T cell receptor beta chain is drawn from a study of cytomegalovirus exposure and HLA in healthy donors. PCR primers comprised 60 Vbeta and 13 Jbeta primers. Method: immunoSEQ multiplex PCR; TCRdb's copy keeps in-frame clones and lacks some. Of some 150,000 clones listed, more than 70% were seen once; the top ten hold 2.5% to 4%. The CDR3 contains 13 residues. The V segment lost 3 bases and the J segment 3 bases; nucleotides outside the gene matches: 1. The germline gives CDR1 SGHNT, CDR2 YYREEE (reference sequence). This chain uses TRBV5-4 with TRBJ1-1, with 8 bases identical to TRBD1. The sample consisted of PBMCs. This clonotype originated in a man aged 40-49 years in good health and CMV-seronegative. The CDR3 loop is CASSSGQDTEAFF. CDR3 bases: TGTGCCAGCAGCTCGGGACAGGACACTGAAGCTTTCTTT. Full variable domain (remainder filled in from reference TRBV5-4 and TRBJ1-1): ETGVTQSPTHLIKTRGQQVTLRCSSQSGHNTVSWYQQALGQGPQFIFQYYREEENGRGNFPPRFSGLQFPNYSSELNVNALELDDSALYLCASSSGQDTEAFFGQGTRLTVV.